Below, 31 T cell receptor beta chains from the same sample are listed, as sequenced in a study of spatial heterogeneity in lung cancer. Via MiXCR, TCRdb re-called the 5' RACE reads, giving one row per CDR3 protein. The data contain around 75,000 distinct CDR3 sequences, 13% of them singletons. Time point reported: sample taken at primary tumor resection. Sequencing covered unsorted whole RNA taken from tumor, nontumor lung or frozen PBMC. The specimen comprised PBMCs, sampled at surgery. The origin of the receptors is a male donor with early-stage non-small cell lung cancer.

Sample share makes this clonotype medium-sized. The chain carries TRBV21-1 and TRBJ2-7; the listed D gene, TRBD2, was not tested against the DNA. TRBV21-1 is deemed a pseudogene. The CDR3 runs to 12 residues. Here the CDR3 DNA reads TGTGCCAGCAAGTTCCCGCGGTACGAGCAGTACTTC. Its translation: CASKFPRYEQYF.

This clonotype was found a few times. The chain employs TRBV6-2 or TRBV6-3 and TRBJ2-1, with 8 bases fitting TRBD1. The V and J ends lost 5 bases and 7 bases, in that order; junction bases with no gene match: 7. This CDR3 spans 14 amino acids. The germline V gene has CDR1 MNHEY and CDR2 SVGEGT. The CDR3 sequence: CASSEDRVFNEQFF. CDR3 DNA: TGTGCCAGCAGTGAGGACAGGGTTTTTAATGAGCAGTTCTTC.

CDR3 in amino acids: CASSSLAGEETQYF. The CDR3 bases are TGTGCCAGCAGTTCTCTAGCGGGAGAGGAGACCCAGTACTTC. The J gene is TRBJ2-5, the V gene TRBV6-2 or TRBV6-3, with TRBD2 matching 10 bases. The length of the CDR3 is 14 residues. CDR1 is MNHEY and CDR2 is SVGEGT in the germline V gene. V dropped 4 bases and J dropped 5; count of bases not matched to a gene: 4.

This clonotype has only a few counts. V gene TRBV10-3 combines with J gene TRBJ2-2; perhaps TRBD1 as D (6 bases). This CDR3 comprises 15 residues. Germline CDR1 reads ENHRY; CDR2 reads SYGVKD. Trimming shortened V by 6 bases and J by 4 bases, and 15 bases separated the two germline ends. CDR3 nucleotide sequence: TGTGCCATCAGGAAGGGAAGGGGGAGCACCGGGGAGCTGTTTTTT. This codes for CAIRKGRGSTGELFF.

The chain carries TRBV4-3 and TRBJ1-5; D perhaps matches TRBD1 (6 bases). Trimming removed 4 bases at V and 2 bases at J, with 12 bases between. Germline V gives CDR1 LGHNA, CDR2 YSLEER. CDR3 length equals 15 residues. CDR3 nucleotides: TGCGCCAGCAGCCGATATAACAGGGGCAATCAGCCCCAGCATTTT. Its protein is CASSRYNRGNQPQHF.

This clonotype was seen a few times. The genes are TRBV20-1 and TRBJ2-5; TRBD2 aligns across 8 bases. Germline V gene lookup returns CDR1 DFQATT and CDR2 SNEGSKA (reference sequence). The V segment lost 5 bases and the J segment 3 bases; nucleotides outside the gene matches: 8. The CDR3 extends over 14 amino acids. The CDR3 spells CSAVGLAGEETQYF. The DNA for the CDR3 is TGCAGTGCTGTAGGACTAGCCGGAGAAGAGACCCAGTACTTC.

This chain uses TRBV5-5 with TRBJ1-1; D is possibly TRBD1 (5 bases). CDR1 SGHKS and CDR2 YYEKEE come from the germline V gene (reference sequence). Trimming stripped 5 bases from V and 7 bases from J, with 18 bases between. There are 14 residues in the CDR3. CDR3 in amino acids: CASSHPRGADEAFF. The CDR3 DNA follows: TGTGCCAGCAGTCACCCTCGAGGGGCAGATGAAGCTTTCTTT.

V usage is TRBV12-3 or TRBV12-4 and J usage is TRBJ2-3; D perhaps matches TRBD2 (5 bases). This CDR3 has 13 amino acids. V was clipped by 5 bases and J by 8 bases, with 14 bases between them. The CDR3 here is CASSVILVSTQYF. The CDR3 region has the DNA TGTGCCAGCAGTGTCATACTAGTCTCTACGCAGTATTTT.

The genes are TRBV6-2 or TRBV6-3 and TRBJ1-5, with unresolved D. The CDR3 has 14 residues. Germline CDR1 and CDR2: MNHEY and SVGEGT. Trimming removed 5 bases at V and 5 bases at J, with 13 bases between. CDR3 region: CASSRNSGDQPQHF. The CDR3 coding sequence is TGTGCCAGCAGTCGCAACAGTGGGGATCAGCCCCAGCATTTT.

This clonotype was observed many times. The chain combines TRBV7-6 with TRBJ1-1; 7 bases line up with TRBD1. The CDR3 spans 18 residues. The germline V gene encodes CDR1 SGHVS and CDR2 FNYEAQ. J lost 0 bases, V lost 7 bases, and 17 bases had no gene match. The CDR3 region is CASTPPAGAGGLNTEAFF. The CDR3 coding sequence is TGTGCCAGCACCCCACCGGCGGGTGCAGGGGGGCTGAACACTGAAGCTTTCTTT.

This clonotype was recorded many times. Here the CDR3 DNA reads TGCAGTGCGATAGAGAAGCGGCTAGTGGGGTACAATGAGCAGTTCTTC. This sequence encodes CSAIEKRLVGYNEQFF. The chain combines TRBV20-1 with TRBJ2-1; D may be TRBD2 (5 bases). The germline V gene encodes CDR1 DFQATT and CDR2 SNEGSKA (reference sequence). The CDR3 runs 16 residues. Deletions cut 6 bases from V and 4 bases from J, with 22 bases between.

The chain recombines TRBV7-9 with TRBJ2-7; D call uncertain. V gave up 4 bases and J gave up 7 bases, with 8 bases separating them. This CDR3 has 11 residues. The V gene's germline CDR1 is SEHNR and CDR2 FQNEAQ (reference sequence). CDR3 sequence reads: CASSSMGEQYF. CDR3 nucleotide sequence: TGTGCCAGCAGCTCCATGGGGGAGCAGTACTTC.

This chain connects TRBV20-1 to TRBJ2-3; a weak D match, TRBD2 (6 bases). The CDR3 loop spans 16 amino acids. The germline V and J ends were trimmed by 1 base and 0 bases, with 14 bases remaining between them. CDR1 DFQATT and CDR2 SNEGSKA come from the germline V gene (reference sequence). In nucleotides, the CDR3 is TGCAGTGCTAGAGGCCTAGCGCCGGCCAGCACAGATACGCAGTATTTT. This codes for CSARGLAPASTDTQYF.

This clonotype was observed at least ten times. The genes are TRBV7-9 and TRBJ2-1; 8 bases match TRBD1. CDR3 length: 15 amino acids. Germline CDR1 and CDR2: SEHNR and FQNEAQ (reference sequence). Losses at the gene ends were 1 base for V and 6 bases for J; bases not matched to a gene: 5. The CDR3 DNA is TGTGCCAGCAGCTTAGAAGGGACAGGTAGCAATGAGCAGTTCTTC. Amino acid sequence: CASSLEGTGSNEQFF.

This clonotype was detected ten times or more. The J gene is TRBJ2-1, the V gene TRBV11-2; the match to TRBD2 covers 9 bases. Germline CDR1 and CDR2: SGHAT and FQNNGV. With 6 bases clipped from V and 9 bases from J, the junction kept 9 bases outside the gene matches. This CDR3 contains 14 residues. The CDR3 region has the DNA TGTGCCAGCAGTCGCCTAGCGGGATCGGGTGAGCAGTTCTTC. Its protein is CASSRLAGSGEQFF. Using reference TRBV11-2 and TRBJ2-1 for the parts outside the CDR3, the full variable domain is EAGVAQSPRYKIIEKRQSVAFWCNPISGHATLYWYQQILGQGPKLLIQFQNNGVVDDSQLPKDRFSAERLKGVDSTLKIQPAKLEDSAVYLCASSRLAGSGEQFFGPGTRLTVL.

At least ten counts were recorded for this clonotype. The gene calls are TRBV6-1 and TRBJ2-2; D is uncertain. V dropped 10 bases and J dropped 5 bases, with 14 bases sitting between them. CDR3 size: 13 residues. Per germline, CDR1 MNHNS and CDR2 SASEGT. This CDR3 reads CATDLYQTGELFF. The CDR3 bases are TGTGCCACCGACCTATATCAGACCGGGGAGCTGTTTTTT.

This clonotype was counted at least ten times. The chain carries TRBV11-2 and TRBJ2-3, with a tentative D call TRBD2 (6 bases). This CDR3 contains 15 residues. The V and J ends lost 5 bases and 4 bases respectively, with 16 bases between them. CDR1 is SGHAT and CDR2 is FQNNGV in the germline V gene. The CDR3: CASSQTRTGADTQYF. CDR3 nucleotides: TGTGCCAGCAGCCAAACTAGGACGGGGGCAGATACGCAGTATTTT. The full variable domain, its missing parts supplied by reference TRBV11-2 and TRBJ2-3, is EAGVAQSPRYKIIEKRQSVAFWCNPISGHATLYWYQQILGQGPKLLIQFQNNGVVDDSQLPKDRFSAERLKGVDSTLKIQPAKLEDSAVYLCASSQTRTGADTQYFGPGTRLTVL.

This sequence joins TRBV7-3 and TRBJ2-1, with D perhaps matching TRBD1 or TRBD2 (5 bases each). CDR3 length equals 16 residues. V was clipped by 1 base and J by 7 bases, with 17 bases between them. CDR1 is SGHTA and CDR2 is FQGTGA in the germline V gene. The CDR3, as DNA: TGTGCCAGCAGCTTAAGGGCCGGGGACCGGGTGAATGAGCAGTTCTTC. Translated: CASSLRAGDRVNEQFF.

In this sample, this clonotype turned up many times. J is TRBJ2-1 and V is TRBV10-3; TRBD2 agrees at 7 bases. The CDR3 totals 15 residues. Germline CDR1 is ENHRY and CDR2 is SYGVKD. Trimming cost V 11 bases and J 5 bases; bases outside gene matches: 15. CDR3: CAAQGRGGPDNEQFF. The CDR3 DNA follows: TGTGCCGCCCAAGGGAGGGGAGGGCCCGACAATGAGCAGTTCTTC.

The J gene is TRBJ1-2, the V gene TRBV2; TRBD1 matches at 7 bases. V shed 5 bases, J shed 2 bases, and the junction held 8 bases outside the gene matches. CDR1 and CDR2 from the germline V gene are SNHLY and FYNNEI. This CDR3 has 15 residues. CDR3 region: CASSMTGQLNYGYTF. CDR3 nucleotide sequence: TGTGCCAGCAGTATGACGGGACAGCTGAACTATGGCTACACCTTC.

In its sample, this clonotype was seen many times. The V and J genes are TRBV7-2 and TRBJ1-2, with a possible D match to TRBD1 (5 bases). The CDR3 spans 13 residues. Trimming left V 2 bases short and J 6 bases short, with 10 bases between. The germline V gene has CDR1 SGHTA and CDR2 FQGNSA. CDR3 region: CASSLNPGDGYTF. Written as DNA, the CDR3 is TGTGCCAGCAGCTTAAACCCGGGGGATGGCTACACCTTC.

The rearrangement links TRBV12-3 or TRBV12-4 to TRBJ1-2, with 7 bases that match TRBD1. The junction had 8 bases not matched to a gene; V was cut back by 6 bases and J by 4 bases. This CDR3 comprises 14 residues. CDR3 bases: TGTGCCAGCAGATACCGGGACAGCATCTATGGCTACACCTTC. Translating gives CASRYRDSIYGYTF.

This clonotype was seen a few times. The chain recombines TRBV11-2 with TRBJ2-3, with 8 nucleotides matching TRBD2. This CDR3 region has 14 residues. Unmatched junction bases numbered 3, after V lost 2 bases and J lost 5 bases. CDR1 is SGHAT, CDR2 FQNNGV, per germline. The DNA for the CDR3 is TGTGCCAGCAGCTTAAGCGGGAGAGTAGATACGCAGTATTTT. Protein sequence: CASSLSGRVDTQYF.

The V call is TRBV7-9, the J call TRBJ2-3; tentatively, D is TRBD2 (5 bases). The germline V gene encodes CDR1 SEHNR and CDR2 FQNEAQ (reference sequence). The CDR3 is 14 residues long. V lost 6 bases and J 5 bases, leaving 15 bases between the germline ends. CDR3 in amino acids: CASRLNLAGDTQYF. In DNA, the CDR3 is TGTGCCAGCAGATTAAACCTAGCAGGAGATACGCAGTATTTT.

This clonotype was seen ten or more times. The chain carries TRBV12-3 or TRBV12-4 and TRBJ2-5; no reliable D call. V lost 5 bases to trimming and J lost 5 bases, with 21 bases between them. The CDR3 sequence is 16 residues long. This chain's CDR3 is CASSTYSNPGGETQYF. CDR3 nucleotide sequence: TGTGCCAGCAGTACGTACAGCAACCCCGGTGGGGAGACCCAGTACTTC.

This clonotype was detected many times. The chain couples TRBV20-1 to TRBJ2-1, with D unclear. Trimming pared 6 bases from V and 5 bases from J, leaving 14 bases between. Germline CDR1 reads DFQATT; CDR2 reads SNEGSKA (reference sequence). The CDR3 is made up of 13 amino acids. The CDR3 bases are TGCAGTGCCCATCGGACGCCTAACAATGAGCAGTTCTTC. It encodes CSAHRTPNNEQFF.

The V and J genes are TRBV27 and TRBJ2-3; 13 bases align to TRBD2. Germline V lookup: CDR1 MNHEY, CDR2 SMNVEV (reference sequence). The CDR3 consists of 16 residues. The V gene end was trimmed by 7 bases and the J gene end by 1 base; junction bases not matched to a gene: 5. The CDR3 spells CASTTSGRPRTDTQYF. Here the CDR3 DNA reads TGTGCCAGCACGACTAGCGGGAGGCCCCGCACAGATACGCAGTATTTT.

This clonotype has at least ten counts. The chain has TRBV4-3 and TRBJ1-6; D is undetermined. Trimming cost V 0 bases and J 0 bases, with 9 bases left between them. The germline V gene encodes CDR1 LGHNA and CDR2 YSLEER. The CDR3 loop spans 17 amino acids. This chain's CDR3 is CASSQDSGSSYNSPLHF. DNA of the CDR3: TGCGCCAGCAGCCAAGACTCCGGGAGCTCCTATAATTCACCCCTCCACTTT.

The chain couples TRBV2 to TRBJ2-5, with 7 bases identical to TRBD2. CDR3 length: 13 amino acids. Germline loops: CDR1 SNHLY, CDR2 FYNNEI. The junction had 4 bases not matched to a gene; V was cut back by 7 bases and J by 2 bases. For the CDR3, the DNA is TGTGCCAGCATCCGGGGGGTTCAAGAGACCCAGTACTTC. Its translation: CASIRGVQETQYF.

This clonotype showed up just a few times. This chain connects TRBV5-1 to TRBJ2-7; the D gene is possibly TRBD1 (7 bases). Germline V lookup: CDR1 SGHRS, CDR2 YFSETQ. The CDR3 length is 14 residues. The V end was cut by 3 bases, the J end by 2 bases, with 12 bases between. CDR3 sequence (DNA): TGCGCCAGCAGCTATCAGGGGGGAACCTACGAGCAGTACTTC. Translating it yields CASSYQGGTYEQYF.

This clonotype has only a few counts. This rearrangement joins TRBV5-1 to TRBJ2-1; D gene uncertain. This CDR3 has 15 amino acids. The V gene's germline CDR1 is SGHRS and CDR2 YFSETQ. The germline V and J ends were trimmed by 0 bases and 0 bases, with 7 bases remaining between them. As DNA, the CDR3 is TGCGCCAGCAGCTTGGACGGCCTCTCCTACAATGAGCAGTTCTTC. Translating gives CASSLDGLSYNEQFF.